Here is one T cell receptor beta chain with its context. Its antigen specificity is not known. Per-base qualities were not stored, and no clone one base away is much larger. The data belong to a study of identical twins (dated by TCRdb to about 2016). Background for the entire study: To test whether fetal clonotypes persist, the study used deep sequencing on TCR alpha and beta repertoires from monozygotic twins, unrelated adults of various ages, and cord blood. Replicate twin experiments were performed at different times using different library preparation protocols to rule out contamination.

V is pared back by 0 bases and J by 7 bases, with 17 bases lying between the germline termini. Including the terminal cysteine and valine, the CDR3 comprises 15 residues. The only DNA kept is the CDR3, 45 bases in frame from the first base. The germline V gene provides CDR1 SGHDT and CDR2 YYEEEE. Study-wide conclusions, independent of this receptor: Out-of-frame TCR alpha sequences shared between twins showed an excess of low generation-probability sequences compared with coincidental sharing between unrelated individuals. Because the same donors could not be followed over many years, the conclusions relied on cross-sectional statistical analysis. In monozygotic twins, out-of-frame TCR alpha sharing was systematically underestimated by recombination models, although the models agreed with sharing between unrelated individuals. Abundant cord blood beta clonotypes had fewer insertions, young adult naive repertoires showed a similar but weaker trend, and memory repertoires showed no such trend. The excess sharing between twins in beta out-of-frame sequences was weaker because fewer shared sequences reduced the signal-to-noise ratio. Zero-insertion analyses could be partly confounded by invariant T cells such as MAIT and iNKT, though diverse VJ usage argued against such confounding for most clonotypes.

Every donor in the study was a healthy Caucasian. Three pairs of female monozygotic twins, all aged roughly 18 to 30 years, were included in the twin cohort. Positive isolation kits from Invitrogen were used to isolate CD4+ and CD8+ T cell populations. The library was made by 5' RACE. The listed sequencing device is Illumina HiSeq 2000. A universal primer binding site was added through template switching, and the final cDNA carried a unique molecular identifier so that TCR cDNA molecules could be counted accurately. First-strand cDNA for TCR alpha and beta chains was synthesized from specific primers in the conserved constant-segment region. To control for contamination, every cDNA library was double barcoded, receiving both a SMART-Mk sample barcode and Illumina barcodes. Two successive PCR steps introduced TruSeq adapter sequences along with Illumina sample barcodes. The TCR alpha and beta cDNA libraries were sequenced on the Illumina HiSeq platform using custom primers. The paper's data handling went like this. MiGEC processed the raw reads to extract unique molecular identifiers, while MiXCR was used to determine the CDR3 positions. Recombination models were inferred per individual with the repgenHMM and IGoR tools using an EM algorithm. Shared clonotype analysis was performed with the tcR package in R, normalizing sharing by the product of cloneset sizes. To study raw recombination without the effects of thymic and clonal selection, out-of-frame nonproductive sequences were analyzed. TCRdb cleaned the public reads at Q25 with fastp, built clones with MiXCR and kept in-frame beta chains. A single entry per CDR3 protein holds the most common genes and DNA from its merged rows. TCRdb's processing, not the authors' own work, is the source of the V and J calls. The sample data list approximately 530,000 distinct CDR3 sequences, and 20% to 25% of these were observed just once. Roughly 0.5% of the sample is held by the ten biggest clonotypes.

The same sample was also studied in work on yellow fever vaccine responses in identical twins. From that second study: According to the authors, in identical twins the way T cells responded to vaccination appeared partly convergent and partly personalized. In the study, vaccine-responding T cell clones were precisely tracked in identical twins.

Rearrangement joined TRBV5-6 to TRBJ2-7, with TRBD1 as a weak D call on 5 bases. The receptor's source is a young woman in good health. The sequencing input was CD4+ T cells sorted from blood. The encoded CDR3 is CASSLGADTPGEQYV. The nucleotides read TGTGCCAGCAGCTTGGGGGCGGACACCCCTGGGGAGCAGTACGTC.